Only a few counts were recorded for the clone carrying this T cell receptor (beta chain). Sequencing was performed with immunoSEQ multiplex PCR; in TCRdb, only in-frame clones are kept and a portion is missing. The sample has 45,000 to 55,000 clones; around 93% are singletons. Germline-derived CDR1 and CDR2 are SGDLS and YYNGEE. V was clipped by 3 bases and J by 5 bases, with 20 bases between them. The CDR3 extends over 16 amino acids. This sample was included in a study of T cell changes during pregnancy in multiple sclerosis. Here the sequenced sample was peripheral blood, taken after pregnancy. This TCR derives from a female donor with multiple sclerosis, enrolled in a pregnancy study. The chain joins TRBV9 to TRBJ1-1; tentatively, D is TRBD1 (5 bases). CDR3: CASSAQYRSPETEAFF. CDR3 nucleotides: TGTGCCAGCAGCGCCCAGTACAGGTCCCCAGAGACTGAAGCTTTCTTT. Supplemented by reference TRBV9 and TRBJ1-1, the full variable domain reads DSGVTQTPKHLITATGQRVTLRCSPRSGDLSVYWYQQSLDQGLQFLIQYYNGEERAKGNILERFSAQQFPDLHSELNLSSLELGDSALYFCASSAQYRSPETEAFFGQGTRLTVV.